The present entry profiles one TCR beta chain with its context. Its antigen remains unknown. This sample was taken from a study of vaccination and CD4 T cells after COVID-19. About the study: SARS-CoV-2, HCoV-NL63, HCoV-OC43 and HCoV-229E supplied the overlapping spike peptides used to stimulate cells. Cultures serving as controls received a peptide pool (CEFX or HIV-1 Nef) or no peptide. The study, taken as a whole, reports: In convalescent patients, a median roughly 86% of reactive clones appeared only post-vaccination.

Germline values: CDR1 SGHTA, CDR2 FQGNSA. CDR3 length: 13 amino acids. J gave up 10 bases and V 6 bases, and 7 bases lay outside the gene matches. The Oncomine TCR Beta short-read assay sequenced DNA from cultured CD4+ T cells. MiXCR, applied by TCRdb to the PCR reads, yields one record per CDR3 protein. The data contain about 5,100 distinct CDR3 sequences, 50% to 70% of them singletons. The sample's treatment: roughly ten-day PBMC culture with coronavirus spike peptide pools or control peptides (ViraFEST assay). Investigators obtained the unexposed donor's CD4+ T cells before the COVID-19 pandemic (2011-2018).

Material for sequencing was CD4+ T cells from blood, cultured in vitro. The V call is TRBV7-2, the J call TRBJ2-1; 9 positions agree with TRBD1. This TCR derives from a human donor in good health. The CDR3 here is CASRSQGAGEQFF. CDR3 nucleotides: TGTGCCAGCAGATCACAGGGGGCAGGAGAGCAGTTCTTC.